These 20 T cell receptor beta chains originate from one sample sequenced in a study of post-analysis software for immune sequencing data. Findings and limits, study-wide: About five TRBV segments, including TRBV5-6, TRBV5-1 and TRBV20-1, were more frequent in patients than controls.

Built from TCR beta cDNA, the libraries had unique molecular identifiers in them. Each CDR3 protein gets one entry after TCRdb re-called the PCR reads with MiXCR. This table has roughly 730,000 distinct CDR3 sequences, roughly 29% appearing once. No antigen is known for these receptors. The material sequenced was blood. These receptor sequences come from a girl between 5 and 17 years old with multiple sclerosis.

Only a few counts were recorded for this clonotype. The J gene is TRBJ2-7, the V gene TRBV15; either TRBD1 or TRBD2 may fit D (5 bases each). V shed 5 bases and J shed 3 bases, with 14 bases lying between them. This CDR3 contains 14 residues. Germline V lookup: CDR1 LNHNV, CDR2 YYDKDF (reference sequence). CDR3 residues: CATSLGTFDYEQYF. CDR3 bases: TGTGCCACCAGCCTTGGGACCTTCGACTACGAGCAGTACTTC.

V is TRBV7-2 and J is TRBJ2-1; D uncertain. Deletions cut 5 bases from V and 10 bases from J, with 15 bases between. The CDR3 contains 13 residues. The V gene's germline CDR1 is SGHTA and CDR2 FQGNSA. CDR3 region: CASSIRNFYEQFF. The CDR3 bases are TGTGCCAGCAGCATCCGGAACTTCTACGAGCAGTTCTTC. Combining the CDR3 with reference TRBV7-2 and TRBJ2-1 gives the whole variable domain GAGVSQSPSNKVTEKGKDVELRCDPISGHTALYWYRQSLGQGLEFLIYFQGNSAPDKSGLPSDRFSAERTGGSVSTLTIQRTQQEDSAVYLCASSIRNFYEQFFGPGTRLTVL.

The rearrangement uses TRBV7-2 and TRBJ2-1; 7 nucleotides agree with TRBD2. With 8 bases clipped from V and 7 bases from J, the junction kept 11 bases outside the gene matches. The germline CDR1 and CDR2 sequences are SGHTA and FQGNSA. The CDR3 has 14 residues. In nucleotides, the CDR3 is TGTGCCAGCCGAAGACTAGCTGGTTGGAATGAGCAGTTCTTC. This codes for CASRRLAGWNEQFF.

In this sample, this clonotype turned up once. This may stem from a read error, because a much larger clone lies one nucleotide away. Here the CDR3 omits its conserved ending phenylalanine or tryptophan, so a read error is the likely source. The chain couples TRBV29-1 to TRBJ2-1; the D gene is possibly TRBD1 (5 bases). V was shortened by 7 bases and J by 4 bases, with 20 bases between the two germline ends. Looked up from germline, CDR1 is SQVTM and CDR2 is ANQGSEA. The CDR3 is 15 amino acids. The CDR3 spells CSAKDTQLPYNEQFI. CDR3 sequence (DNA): TGCAGCGCCAAGGACACCCAGCTACCATACAATGAGCAGTTCATC.

This CDR3 reads CSVELAESSYEQYF. The CDR3 DNA reads TGCAGCGTTGAACTAGCGGAGAGCTCCTACGAGCAGTACTTC. J is TRBJ2-7 and V is TRBV29-1; TRBD2 agrees at 7 bases. Germline V gene lookup returns CDR1 SQVTM and CDR2 ANQGSEA. The J segment lost 0 bases and the V segment lost 2 bases, leaving 4 bases of the junction unmatched. The CDR3 covers 14 residues.

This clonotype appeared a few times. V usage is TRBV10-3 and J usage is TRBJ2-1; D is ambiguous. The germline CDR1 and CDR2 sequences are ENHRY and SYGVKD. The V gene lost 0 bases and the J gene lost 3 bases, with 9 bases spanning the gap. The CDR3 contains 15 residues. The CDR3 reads CAISESLDGYNEQFF. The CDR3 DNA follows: TGTGCCATCAGTGAGTCCCTGGACGGCTACAATGAGCAGTTCTTC.

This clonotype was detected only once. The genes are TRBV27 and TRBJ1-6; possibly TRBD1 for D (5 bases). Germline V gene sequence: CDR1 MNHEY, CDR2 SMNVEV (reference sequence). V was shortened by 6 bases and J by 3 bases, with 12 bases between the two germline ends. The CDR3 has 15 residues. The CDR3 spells CASRPGKVYNSPLHF. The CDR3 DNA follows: TGTGCCAGCAGGCCAGGGAAGGTCTATAATTCACCCCTCCACTTT.

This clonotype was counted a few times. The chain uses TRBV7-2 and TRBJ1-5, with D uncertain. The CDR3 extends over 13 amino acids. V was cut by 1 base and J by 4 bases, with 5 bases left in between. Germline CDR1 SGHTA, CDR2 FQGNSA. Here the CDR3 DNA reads TGTGCCAGCAGCTTAGATCCAAATCAGCCCCAGCATTTT. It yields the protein CASSLDPNQPQHF.

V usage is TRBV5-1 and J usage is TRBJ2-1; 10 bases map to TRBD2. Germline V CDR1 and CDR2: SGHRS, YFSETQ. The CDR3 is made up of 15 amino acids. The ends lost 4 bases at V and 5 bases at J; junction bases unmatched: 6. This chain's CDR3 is CASSPRTSGHNEQFF. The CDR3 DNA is TGCGCCAGCAGCCCCCGGACTAGCGGCCACAATGAGCAGTTCTTC.

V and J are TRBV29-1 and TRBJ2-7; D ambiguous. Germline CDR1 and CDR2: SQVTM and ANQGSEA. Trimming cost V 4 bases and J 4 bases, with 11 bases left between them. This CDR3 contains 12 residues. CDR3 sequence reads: CSVGKESYEQYF. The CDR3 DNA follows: TGCAGCGTTGGAAAAGAGAGTTACGAGCAGTACTTC.

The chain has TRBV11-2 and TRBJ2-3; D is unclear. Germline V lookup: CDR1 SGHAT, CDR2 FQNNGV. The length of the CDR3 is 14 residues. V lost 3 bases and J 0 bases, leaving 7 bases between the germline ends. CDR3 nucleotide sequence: TGTGCCAGCAGCTTCCTAGGGAGCACAGATACGCAGTATTTT. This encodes CASSFLGSTDTQYF.

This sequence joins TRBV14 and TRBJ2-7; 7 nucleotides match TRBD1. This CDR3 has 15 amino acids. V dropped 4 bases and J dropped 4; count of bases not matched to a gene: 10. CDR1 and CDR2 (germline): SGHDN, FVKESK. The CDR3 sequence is CASSRRTGRGYEQYF. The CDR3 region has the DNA TGTGCCAGCAGCCGCCGGACAGGCCGCGGTTACGAGCAGTACTTC.

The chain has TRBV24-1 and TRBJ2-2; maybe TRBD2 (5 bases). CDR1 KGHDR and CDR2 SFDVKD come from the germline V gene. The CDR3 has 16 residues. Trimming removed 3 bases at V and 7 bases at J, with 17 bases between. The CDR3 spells CATSDLRAVGIGELFF. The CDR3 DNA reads TGTGCCACCAGTGATCTGAGGGCCGTGGGGATCGGGGAGCTGTTTTTT.

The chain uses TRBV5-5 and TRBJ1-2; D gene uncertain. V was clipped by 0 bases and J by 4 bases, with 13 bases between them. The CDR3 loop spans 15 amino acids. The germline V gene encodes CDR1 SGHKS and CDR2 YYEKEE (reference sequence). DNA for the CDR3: TGTGCCAGCAGCTTGGTTGAGCCAGCCTTCTATGGCTACACCTTC. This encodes CASSLVEPAFYGYTF.

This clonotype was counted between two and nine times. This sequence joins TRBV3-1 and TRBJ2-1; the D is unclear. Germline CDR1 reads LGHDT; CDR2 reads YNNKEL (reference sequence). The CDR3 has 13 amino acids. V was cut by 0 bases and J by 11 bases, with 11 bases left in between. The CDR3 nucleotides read TGTGCCAGCAGCCAAGAAGCTGGGTCAAAGCAGTTCTTC. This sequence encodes CASSQEAGSKQFF.

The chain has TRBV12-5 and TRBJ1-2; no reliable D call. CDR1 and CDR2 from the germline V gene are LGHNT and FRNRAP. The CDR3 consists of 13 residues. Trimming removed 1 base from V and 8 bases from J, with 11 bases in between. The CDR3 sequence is CASGLGKDDGYTF. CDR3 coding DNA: TGTGCTAGTGGTTTGGGGAAGGACGACGGCTACACCTTC.

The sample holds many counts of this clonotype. The CDR3 nucleotides are TGCGCCAGCAGCTTGGCTGGGGAAGCTTTCTTT. Amino acid sequence: CASSLAGEAFF. V gene TRBV5-1 combines with J gene TRBJ1-1, with D hard to call. The CDR3 extends over 11 amino acids. Germline V lookup: CDR1 SGHRS, CDR2 YFSETQ. Trimming left V 0 bases short and J 8 bases short, with 5 bases between.

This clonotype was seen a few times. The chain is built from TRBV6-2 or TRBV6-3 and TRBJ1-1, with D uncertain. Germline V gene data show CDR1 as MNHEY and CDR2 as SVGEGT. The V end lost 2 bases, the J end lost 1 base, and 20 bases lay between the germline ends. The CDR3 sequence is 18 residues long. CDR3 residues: CASSYVSLATYKNTEAFF. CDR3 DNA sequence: TGTGCCAGCAGTTACGTAAGTTTGGCGACATATAAGAACACTGAAGCTTTCTTT.

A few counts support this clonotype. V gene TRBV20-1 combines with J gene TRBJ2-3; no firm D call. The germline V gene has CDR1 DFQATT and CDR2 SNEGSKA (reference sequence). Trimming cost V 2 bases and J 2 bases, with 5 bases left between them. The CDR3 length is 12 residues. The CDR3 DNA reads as TGCAGTGCTAGACCCAACACAGATACGCAGTATTTT. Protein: CSARPNTDTQYF.

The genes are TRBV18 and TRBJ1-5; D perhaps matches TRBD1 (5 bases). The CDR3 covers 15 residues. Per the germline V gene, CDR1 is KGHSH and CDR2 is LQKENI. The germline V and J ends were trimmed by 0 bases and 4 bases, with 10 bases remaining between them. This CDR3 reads CASSPPARVNQPQHF. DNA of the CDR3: TGTGCCAGCTCACCACCGGCCAGGGTAAATCAGCCCCAGCATTTT.